This TCR beta chain was sequenced for a study of CD8+CD57+ T cells in acquired aplastic anemia. CDR3 length equals 14 residues. Trimming left V 10 bases short and J 14 bases short, with 30 bases between. In germline, CDR1 is SGDLS, CDR2 YYNGEE. CD8+CD57+ cell expansion had been shown by flow cytometry in patients chosen for sequencing. CDR3 and TCR beta VDJ profiling relied on a genomic DNA template. TCRdb redid the calling of the reads with MiXCR, one entry per CDR3 protein. This sample has a few hundred thousand distinct CDR3 sequences; approximately 82% occur once, and the top ten carry approximately 40%.

The rearrangement joins TRBV9 to TRBJ2-5; a weak D match, TRBD2 (6 bases). Sequencing was carried out using sorted CD4+, CD8+, or CD8+CD57+ T cells (not recorded which) from PBMCs. The origin of this receptor is a human donor with aplastic anemia. The CDR3 reads CACGVGASDTHHYF. DNA of the CDR3: TGTGCCTGCGGGGTAGGGGCGTCCGATACGCACCATTACTTC.